The clone carrying this T cell receptor beta chain was counted between two and nine times. Its antigen is unidentified. This entry comes from a study of early T cells in non-severe SARS-CoV-2 infection. Study background: Unpaired chains resulted from sequencing bulk RNA of unsorted whole blood. Regarding the study as a whole: VDJdb matches were skewed toward anti-spike CD8 T cell responses.

Individual cDNA molecules were tagged with unique molecular identifiers. TCRdb re-called the 5' RACE reads through MiXCR, storing one row per CDR3 protein. The sample holds tens of thousands of distinct CDR3 sequences, roughly 10% seen once. This TCR was sampled from an adult who was a healthcare worker with PCR-confirmed SARS-CoV-2 infection or an uninfected control (not recorded which). Specimen: whole blood.

This chain's CDR3 is CAISALSGPNNEQFF. The CDR3 DNA reads as TGTGCCATCAGTGCACTGAGCGGGCCAAACAATGAGCAGTTCTTC. The rearrangement links TRBV10-3 to TRBJ2-1; a possible D gene is TRBD2 (6 bases). The V gene lost 4 bases and the J gene lost 5 bases, with 15 bases spanning the gap. Germline CDR1 ENHRY, CDR2 SYGVKD. The CDR3 loop spans 15 amino acids.